The TCR beta chain described here comes from a study of T cells in tumors after PD-1 blockade. At the level of the study: Prior checkpoint blockade, systemic immunosuppressant use, or anti-cancer therapy within 4 weeks excluded patients.

Notes on this clone: Its antigen remains unknown.

Before and after PD-1 blockade, biopsies were collected from the same primary tumor site. The CDR3 extends over 15 amino acids. J was trimmed by 5 bases and V by 4 bases; bases with no gene match: 10. The germline gives CDR1 SGHTA, CDR2 FQGNSA. General observations from the study: After therapy, most expanded exhausted CD8+ clones were absent pre-treatment, suggesting clonal replacement.

Clones were read by immunoSEQ multiplex PCR, and TCRdb kept only the in-frame ones, dropping some. The sample lists several thousand clones; nearly 70% were seen once. V gene TRBV7-2 combines with J gene TRBJ2-7, with 8 positions matching TRBD1. The input for sequencing was tumor tissue, taken before anti-PD-1 treatment. The clonotype originates from a human donor with basal cell carcinoma. For the CDR3, the DNA is TGTGCCAGCAGCTCACCGGACAGGGAGGTCCACGAGCAGTACTTC. Translated: CASSSPDREVHEQYF.